This entry is about one TCR beta chain. Its antigen is undetermined. This sample was taken from a study of PD-1 blockade in classical Hodgkin lymphoma. Study-wide results and limits: Reported baseline diversity: healthy donors highest, relapsed/refractory patients lowest.

V was clipped by 3 bases and J by 5 bases; unmatched bases: 5. The CDR3 has 15 residues. Germline CDR1 is LNHDA and CDR2 is SQIVND (reference sequence). The protocol was immunoSEQ multiplex PCR, while the TCRdb copy is restricted to in-frame clones and leaves out a portion. This sample carries roughly 70,000 clones, about 93% of them seen once, and the ten largest clones take roughly 2.7%. Time point in this sample: newly diagnosed, previously untreated cHL patient sample. The sequenced material came from peripheral blood mononuclear cells (PBMCs). V is TRBV19 and J is TRBJ1-2; 11 nucleotides line up with TRBD1. This sequence was found in a human donor with classical Hodgkin lymphoma. CDR3 region: CASSISDRGHYGYTF. In DNA form, the CDR3 reads TGTGCCAGTAGTATCTCGGACAGGGGGCATTATGGCTACACCTTC.